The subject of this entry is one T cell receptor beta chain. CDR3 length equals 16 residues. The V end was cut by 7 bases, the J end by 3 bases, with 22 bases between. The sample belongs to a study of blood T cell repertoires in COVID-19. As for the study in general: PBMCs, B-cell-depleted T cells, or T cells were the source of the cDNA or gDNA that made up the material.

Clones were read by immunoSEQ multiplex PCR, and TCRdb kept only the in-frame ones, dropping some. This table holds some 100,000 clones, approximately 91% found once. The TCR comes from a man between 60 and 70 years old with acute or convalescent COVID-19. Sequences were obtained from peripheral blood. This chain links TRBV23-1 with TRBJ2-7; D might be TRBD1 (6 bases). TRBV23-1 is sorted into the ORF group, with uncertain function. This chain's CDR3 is CASTPNRALRGYEQYF. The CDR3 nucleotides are TGCGCCAGCACCCCCAACAGGGCCTTGAGGGGCTACGAGCAGTACTTC.